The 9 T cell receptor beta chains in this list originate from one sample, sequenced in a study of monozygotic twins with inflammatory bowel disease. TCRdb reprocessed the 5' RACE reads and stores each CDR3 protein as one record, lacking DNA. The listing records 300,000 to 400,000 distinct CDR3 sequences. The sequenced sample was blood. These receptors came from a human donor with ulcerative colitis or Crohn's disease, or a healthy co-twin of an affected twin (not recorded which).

CDR3 amino acids: CASSLQGFGYEQYF. The chain combines TRBV5-1 with TRBJ2-7; TCRdb calls TRBD1, which cannot be checked without DNA. Germline CDR1 SGHRS, CDR2 YFSETQ. The CDR3 length is 14 residues. The full variable domain, with the rest looked up from reference TRBV5-1 and TRBJ2-7, is KAGVTQTPRYLIKTRGQQVTLSCSPISGHRSVSWYQQTPGQGLQFLFEYFSETQRNKGNFPGRFSGRQFSNSRSEMNVSTLELGDSALYLCASSLQGFGYEQYFGPGTRLTVT.

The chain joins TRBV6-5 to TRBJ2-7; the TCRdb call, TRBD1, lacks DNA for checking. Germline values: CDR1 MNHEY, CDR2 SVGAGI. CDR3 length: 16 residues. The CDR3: CASISRTGQGAYEQYF.

The CDR3 here is CASSLDGNGYTF. The V call is TRBV5-1, the J call TRBJ1-2; the TRBD1 assignment by TCRdb is unverifiable without DNA. This CDR3 is built from 12 residues. Germline-derived CDR1 and CDR2 are SGHRS and YFSETQ.

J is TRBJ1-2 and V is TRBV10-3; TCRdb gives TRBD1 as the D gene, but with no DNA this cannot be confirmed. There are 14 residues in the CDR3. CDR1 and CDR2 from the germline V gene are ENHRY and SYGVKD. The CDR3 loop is CAISDRGPNYGYTF.

The CDR3 region is CASSSAPNEKLFF. The chain links TRBV5-4 to TRBJ1-4. Per germline, CDR1 SGHNT and CDR2 YYREEE (reference sequence). The CDR3 runs 13 residues.

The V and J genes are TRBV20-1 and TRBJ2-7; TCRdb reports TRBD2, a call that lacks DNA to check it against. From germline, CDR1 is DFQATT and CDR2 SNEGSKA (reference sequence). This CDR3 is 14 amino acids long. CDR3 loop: CSAKLAGTSGEQYF.

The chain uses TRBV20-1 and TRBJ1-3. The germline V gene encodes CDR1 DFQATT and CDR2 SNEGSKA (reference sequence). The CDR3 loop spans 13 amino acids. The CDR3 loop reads CSASSHSGNTIYF.

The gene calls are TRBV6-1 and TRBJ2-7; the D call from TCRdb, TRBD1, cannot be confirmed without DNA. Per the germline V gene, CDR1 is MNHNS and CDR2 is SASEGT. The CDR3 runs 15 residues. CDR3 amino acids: CASSRSARAPGEQYF.

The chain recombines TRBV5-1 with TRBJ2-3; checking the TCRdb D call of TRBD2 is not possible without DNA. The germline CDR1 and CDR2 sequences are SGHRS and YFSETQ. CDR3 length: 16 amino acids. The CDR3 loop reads CASSLITSGITDTQYF.